These 23 T cell receptor beta chains were sequenced from one sample in a study of cytomegalovirus exposure and HLA in healthy donors. Primers for the PCR totalled 60 Vbeta and 13 Jbeta. The table came from immunoSEQ multiplex PCR; TCRdb's copy has only in-frame clones and leaves some out. Of around 140,000 clones listed, roughly four fifths were seen once; the top ten hold approximately 0.9%. The sequencing sample was made of PBMCs. The receptors originated from a woman aged 55-70 years in good health and CMV-seronegative.

V is TRBV7-9 and J is TRBJ1-5; 7 positions agree with TRBD1. V lost 1 base, J lost 4 bases, and 7 bases stayed unmatched. The CDR3 is 16 amino acids. Germline CDR1 is SEHNR and CDR2 is FQNEAQ (reference sequence). CDR3 region: CASSLGGTESNQPQHF. The CDR3 DNA follows: TGTGCCAGCAGCTTAGGTGGGACAGAAAGTAATCAGCCCCAGCATTTT.

This clone was found a few times. This rearrangement joins TRBV28 to TRBJ2-7; no firm D call. CDR3 size: 15 residues. The V end was cut by 7 bases, the J end by 2 bases, with 18 bases between. Germline V gene lookup returns CDR1 MDHEN and CDR2 SYDVKM. The CDR3 region has the DNA TGTGCCAGCACTCCCTTATCCACTCAAACCTACGAGCAGTACTTC. It translates to CASTPLSTQTYEQYF.

This sequence joins TRBV4-1 and TRBJ2-3; 10 bases align to TRBD2. Germline CDR1 is MGHRA and CDR2 is YSYEKL. CDR3 length: 15 residues. V lost 4 bases and J lost 5; bases outside the gene matches: 6. The CDR3 DNA is TGCGCCAGCAGCCGGACTAGCGGCCCCCAAGATACGCAGTATTTT. It yields the protein CASSRTSGPQDTQYF.

The V gene is TRBV10-2, the J gene TRBJ2-1; 10 nucleotides line up with TRBD2. Germline-derived CDR1 and CDR2 are WSHSY and SAAADI. V lost 7 bases to trimming and J lost 7 bases; unmatched junction nucleotides: 10. The CDR3 covers 15 residues. In DNA form, the CDR3 reads TGCGCCAGCATGGGGGTGGAGCGGGGGGGGAATGAGCAGTTCTTC. Translated, it gives CASMGVERGGNEQFF.

This clone came up once. The chain couples TRBV5-5 to TRBJ2-2; D is ambiguous. Per germline, CDR1 SGHKS and CDR2 YYEKEE (reference sequence). Trimming took off 0 bases at V and 0 bases at J, with 6 bases between the two ends. CDR3 length: 15 residues. For the CDR3, the DNA is TGTGCCAGCAGCTTGGACTTTGCGAACACCGGGGAGCTGTTTTTT. Its protein is CASSLDFANTGELFF.

The chain employs TRBV6-5 and TRBJ2-3; 8 nucleotides line up with TRBD2. The trim removed 5 bases at V and 7 bases at J, leaving 8 bases unmatched. The CDR3 loop spans 14 amino acids. Looked up from germline, CDR1 is MNHEY and CDR2 is SVGAGI. The CDR3 protein is CASSALSGSNTQYF. The CDR3 DNA reads TGTGCCAGCAGTGCCCTCAGCGGGAGCAATACGCAGTATTTT.

This clone showed up just a few times. The chain uses TRBV7-3 and TRBJ2-1; D gene ambiguous. Per the germline V gene, CDR1 is SGHTA and CDR2 is FQGTGA. The CDR3 contains 16 residues. V dropped 1 base and J dropped 5 bases, with 15 bases sitting between them. The CDR3 coding sequence is TGTGCCAGCAGCTTAAATGGATGGTACAGAGACAATGAGCAGTTCTTC. It specifies CASSLNGWYRDNEQFF.

The chain uses TRBV28 and TRBJ1-2, with 9 positions matching TRBD1. J gave up 5 bases and V 7 bases, and 11 bases lay outside the gene matches. The CDR3 is 15 residues long. Germline loops: CDR1 MDHEN, CDR2 SYDVKM. The CDR3 loop reads CASIPARGQGYGYTF. For the CDR3, the DNA is TGTGCCAGCATTCCCGCCCGGGGACAGGGTTATGGCTACACCTTC.

V is TRBV11-2 and J is TRBJ1-1; D gene unclear. The germline V and J ends were trimmed by 2 bases and 0 bases, with 4 bases remaining between them. Per the germline V gene, CDR1 is SGHAT and CDR2 is FQNNGV. CDR3 length: 13 residues. CDR3 sequence (DNA): TGTGCCAGCAGCTTACAGGTGAACACTGAAGCTTTCTTT. It translates to CASSLQVNTEAFF.

This clone was detected only a few times. The rearrangement links TRBV6-5 to TRBJ2-4; possibly TRBD2 for D (5 bases). Trimming shortened V by 6 bases and J by 1 base, and 13 bases separated the two germline ends. CDR1 is MNHEY, CDR2 SVGAGI, per germline. The CDR3 loop spans 15 amino acids. CDR3 nucleotides: TGTGCCAGCAGGGTTTTCGGGAACGCCAAAAACATTCAGTACTTC. This sequence encodes CASRVFGNAKNIQYF.

The rearrangement uses TRBV28 and TRBJ2-3; D gene uncertain. The CDR3 is made up of 13 amino acids. From germline, CDR1 is MDHEN and CDR2 SYDVKM. Trimming took 2 bases from V and 5 from J, leaving 8 bases between them. The CDR3 loop is CASSLVQVDTQYF. The CDR3 DNA reads as TGTGCCAGCAGTTTAGTTCAGGTAGATACGCAGTATTTT.

The chain is built from TRBV7-2 and TRBJ2-1, with 10 bases aligning to TRBD2. Germline trimming cut 5 bases from V and 7 bases from J; bases unmatched to any gene: 14. The CDR3 consists of 17 residues. Germline assignment: CDR1 SGHTA and CDR2 FQGNSA. The CDR3 protein is CASSLFHSGGSLNEQFF. As DNA, the CDR3 is TGTGCCAGCAGCCTATTCCATAGCGGGGGGTCCCTGAATGAGCAGTTCTTC.

This clone was recorded a few times. The chain couples TRBV7-9 to TRBJ1-1, with 7 bases that match TRBD1. The CDR3 has 15 amino acids. The germline V gene encodes CDR1 SEHNR and CDR2 FQNEAQ (reference sequence). The V and J ends lost 4 bases and 4 bases, in that order; junction bases with no gene match: 9. The CDR3, as DNA: TGTGCCAGCAGCTCATTTGACAGGGAAAGCACTGAAGCTTTCTTT. Translating it yields CASSSFDRESTEAFF. Full variable domain (rest looked up from reference TRBV7-9 and TRBJ1-1): DTGVSQNPRHKITKRGQNVTFRCDPISEHNRLYWYRQTLGQGPEFLTYFQNEAQLEKSRLLSDRFSAERPKGSFSTLEIQRTEQGDSAMYLCASSSFDRESTEAFFGQGTRLTVV.

This chain uses TRBV18 with TRBJ2-7; possibly TRBD2 for D (5 bases). Trimming left V 1 base short and J 1 base short, with 8 bases between. The CDR3 covers 14 residues. CDR1 KGHSH and CDR2 LQKENI come from the germline V gene. DNA of the CDR3: TGTGCCAGCTCACCACTGGGAGTTTCCTACGAGCAGTACTTC. It specifies CASSPLGVSYEQYF. The full variable domain, with the rest looked up from reference TRBV18 and TRBJ2-7, is NAGVMQNPRHLVRRRGQEARLRCSPMKGHSHVYWYRQLPEEGLKFMVYLQKENIIDESGMPKERFSAEFPKEGPSILRIQQVVRGDSAAYFCASSPLGVSYEQYFGPGTRLTVT.

The V call is TRBV19, the J call TRBJ1-4; D is ambiguous. From germline, CDR1 is LNHDA and CDR2 SQIVND (reference sequence). The ends were cut back, 5 bases at V and 0 bases at J, with 10 bases in the middle. The CDR3 totals 15 residues. For the CDR3, the DNA is TGTGCCAGTAGTGTGGGGAGTGCAACTAATGAAAAACTGTTTTTT. It is translated as CASSVGSATNEKLFF.

CDR3 DNA: TGTGCCAGCAGTCTTCGGGAGGGGAGCACAGATACGCAGTATTTT. It translates to CASSLREGSTDTQYF. V and J are TRBV2 and TRBJ2-3; TRBD2 matches 8 bases. The germline V gene encodes CDR1 SNHLY and CDR2 FYNNEI. V was pared by 5 bases and J by 0 bases, with 4 bases of the junction left unmatched. The CDR3 length is 15 residues.

The chain couples TRBV19 to TRBJ1-1; 7 bases agree with TRBD1. Germline values: CDR1 LNHDA, CDR2 SQIVND (reference sequence). The CDR3 sequence is 15 residues long. The V and J ends lost 5 bases and 0 bases, in that order; junction bases with no gene match: 6. CDR3 residues: CASSPQGGVNTEAFF. CDR3 sequence (DNA): TGTGCCAGTAGTCCCCAGGGGGGAGTGAACACTGAAGCTTTCTTT.

The chain combines TRBV28 with TRBJ1-5; no definite D call. Germline CDR1 MDHEN, CDR2 SYDVKM. The CDR3 is 11 residues long. Trimming shortened V by 5 bases and J by 5 bases, and 4 bases separated the two germline ends. DNA for the CDR3: TGTGCCAGCAGTACGGATCAGCCCCAGCATTTT. As protein: CASSTDQPQHF. The complete variable domain, with remaining parts taken from reference TRBV28 and TRBJ1-5, reads DVKVTQSSRYLVKRTGEKVFLECVQDMDHENMFWYRQDPGLGLRLIYFSYDVKMKEKGDIPEGYSVSREKKERFSLILESASTNQTSMYLCASSTDQPQHFGDGTRLSIL.

The chain joins TRBV14 to TRBJ1-1, with 10 nucleotides matching TRBD1. The CDR3 totals 16 residues. The trim removed 8 bases at V and 0 bases at J, leaving 9 bases unmatched. Germline V gene sequence: CDR1 SGHDN, CDR2 FVKESK. The CDR3 DNA follows: TGTGCCAGCGTTCTCTGGACAGGGGGTTTGAACACTGAAGCTTTCTTT. Its protein is CASVLWTGGLNTEAFF.

The chain uses TRBV29-1 and TRBJ2-1; the match to TRBD1 covers 9 bases. CDR3 length: 14 amino acids. With V trimmed by 3 bases and J by 9 bases, 9 bases remained unmatched. Germline CDR1 is SQVTM and CDR2 is ANQGSEA. The CDR3 loop is CSVDGTGLSVEQFF. For the CDR3, the DNA is TGCAGCGTTGATGGGACAGGGCTCTCCGTTGAGCAGTTCTTC.

The V and J genes are TRBV19 and TRBJ2-2; D is possibly TRBD2 (6 bases). In germline, CDR1 is LNHDA, CDR2 SQIVND (reference sequence). The ends were cut back, 6 bases at V and 1 base at J, with 9 bases in the middle. The CDR3 loop spans 14 amino acids. DNA of the CDR3: TGTGCCAGTAGGTGGCGGGAGAACACCGGGGAGCTGTTTTTT. Translated, it gives CASRWRENTGELFF.

In the case of this clone: A read error may produce the germline difference seen at one junction end. The CDR3 reads CASGFMDQGVFTEAFF. The CDR3, as DNA: TGTGCCAGCGGTTTTATGGATCAGGGGGTTTTCACTGAAGCTTTCTTT. The J gene is TRBJ1-1, the V gene TRBV28, with 7 positions matching TRBD1. Germline loops: CDR1 MDHEN, CDR2 SYDVKM. This CDR3 region has 16 residues.

The rearrangement links TRBV7-2 to TRBJ2-4, with D perhaps TRBD2 (5 bases). This CDR3 has 15 residues. With 3 bases removed from V and 3 bases from J, the gap between germline ends came to 12 bases. From germline, CDR1 is SGHTA and CDR2 FQGNSA. The CDR3 coding sequence is TGTGCCAGCAGCTTCGGGGTGAATGTCAAAAACATTCAGTACTTC. Translated, it gives CASSFGVNVKNIQYF.